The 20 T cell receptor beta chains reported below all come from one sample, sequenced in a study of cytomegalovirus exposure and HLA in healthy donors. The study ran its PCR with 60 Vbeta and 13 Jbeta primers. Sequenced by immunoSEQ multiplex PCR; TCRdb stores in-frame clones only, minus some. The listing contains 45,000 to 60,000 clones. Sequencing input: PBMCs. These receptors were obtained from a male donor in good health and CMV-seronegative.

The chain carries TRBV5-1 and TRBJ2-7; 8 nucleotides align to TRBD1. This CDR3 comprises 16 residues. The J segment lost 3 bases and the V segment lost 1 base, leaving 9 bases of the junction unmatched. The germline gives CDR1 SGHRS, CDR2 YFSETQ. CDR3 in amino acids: CASSLTAGGPYYEQYF. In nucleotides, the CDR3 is TGCGCCAGCAGCTTGACGGCAGGGGGCCCCTACTACGAGCAGTACTTC.

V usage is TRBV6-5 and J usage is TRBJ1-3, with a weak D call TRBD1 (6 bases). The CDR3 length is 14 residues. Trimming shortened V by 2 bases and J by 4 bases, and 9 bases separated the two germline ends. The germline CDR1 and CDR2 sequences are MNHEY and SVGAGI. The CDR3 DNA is TGTGCCAGCAGTTACAGGGGGTTCGGAAACACCATATATTTT. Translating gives CASSYRGFGNTIYF.

CDR3 protein: CASSLYPGRGYTEAFF. Here the CDR3 DNA reads TGTGCCAGCAGTTTATATCCGGGCAGGGGTTATACTGAAGCTTTCTTT. The rearrangement joins TRBV27 to TRBJ1-1, with D possibly being TRBD1 (6 bases). Trimming took off 1 base at V and 5 bases at J, with 17 bases between the two ends. The germline V gene has CDR1 MNHEY and CDR2 SMNVEV (reference sequence). This CDR3 comprises 16 residues.

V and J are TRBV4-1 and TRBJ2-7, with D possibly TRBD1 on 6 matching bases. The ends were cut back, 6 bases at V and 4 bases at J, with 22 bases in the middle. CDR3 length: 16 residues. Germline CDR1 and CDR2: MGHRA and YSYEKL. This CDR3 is CASSRQDLMLSYEQYF. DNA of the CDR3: TGCGCCAGCAGTCGACAGGACCTTATGTTAAGTTACGAGCAGTACTTC.

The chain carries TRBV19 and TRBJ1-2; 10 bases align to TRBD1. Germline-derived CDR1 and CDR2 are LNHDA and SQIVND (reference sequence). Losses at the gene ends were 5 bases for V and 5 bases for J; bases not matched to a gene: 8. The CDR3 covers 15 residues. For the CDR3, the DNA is TGTGCCAGTAGTGCGACAGGGGGCACTTTGTATGGCTACACCTTC. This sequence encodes CASSATGGTLYGYTF.

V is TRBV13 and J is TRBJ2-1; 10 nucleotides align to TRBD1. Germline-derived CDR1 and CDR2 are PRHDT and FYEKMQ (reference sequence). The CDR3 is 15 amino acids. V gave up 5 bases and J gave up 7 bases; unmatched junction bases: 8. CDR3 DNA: TGTGCCAGCAGCCGAGACAGGGGGCGGGGGAATGAGCAGTTCTTC. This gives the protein CASSRDRGRGNEQFF.

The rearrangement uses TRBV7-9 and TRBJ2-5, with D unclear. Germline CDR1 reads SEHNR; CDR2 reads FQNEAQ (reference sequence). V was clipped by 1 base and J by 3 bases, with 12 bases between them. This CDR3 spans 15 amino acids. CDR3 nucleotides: TGTGCCAGCAGCTTAGAATGGGCAGATAAAGAGACCCAGTACTTC. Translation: CASSLEWADKETQYF. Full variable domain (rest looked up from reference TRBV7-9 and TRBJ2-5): DTGVSQNPRHKITKRGQNVTFRCDPISEHNRLYWYRQTLGQGPEFLTYFQNEAQLEKSRLLSDRFSAERPKGSFSTLEIQRTEQGDSAMYLCASSLEWADKETQYFGPGTRLLVL.

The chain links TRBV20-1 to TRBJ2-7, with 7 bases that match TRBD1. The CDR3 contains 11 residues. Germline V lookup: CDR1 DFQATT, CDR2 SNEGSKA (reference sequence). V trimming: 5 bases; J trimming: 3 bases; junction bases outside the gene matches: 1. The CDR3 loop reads CSARDSYEQYF. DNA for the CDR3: TGCAGTGCTCGGGACAGCTACGAGCAGTACTTC.

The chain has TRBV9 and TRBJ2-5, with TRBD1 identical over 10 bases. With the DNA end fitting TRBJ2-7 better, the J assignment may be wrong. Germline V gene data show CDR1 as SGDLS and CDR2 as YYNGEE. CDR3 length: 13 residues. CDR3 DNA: TGTGCCAGCAACCGACAGGGGGCGGGCGAGCAGTACTTC. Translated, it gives CASNRQGAGEQYF.

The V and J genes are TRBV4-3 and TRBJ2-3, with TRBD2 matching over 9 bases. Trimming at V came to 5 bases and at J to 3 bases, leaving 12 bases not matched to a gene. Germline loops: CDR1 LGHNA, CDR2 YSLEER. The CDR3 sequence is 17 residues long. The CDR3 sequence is CASSSPYGSGGTDTQYF. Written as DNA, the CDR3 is TGCGCCAGCAGCTCCCCCTATGGTAGCGGGGGAACAGATACGCAGTATTTT.

The CDR3 sequence: CASSSAGGSNQPQHF. The CDR3 DNA follows: TGTGCCAGCAGTTCAGCTGGGGGCAGCAATCAGCCCCAGCATTTT. J is TRBJ1-5 and V is TRBV27; D perhaps matches TRBD1 (6 bases). With 4 bases removed from V and 1 base from J, the gap between germline ends came to 11 bases. This CDR3 is built from 15 residues. CDR1 is MNHEY, CDR2 SMNVEV, per germline (reference sequence).

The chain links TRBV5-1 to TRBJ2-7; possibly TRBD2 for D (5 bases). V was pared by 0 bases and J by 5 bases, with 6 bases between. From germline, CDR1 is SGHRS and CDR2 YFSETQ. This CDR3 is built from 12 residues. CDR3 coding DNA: TGCGCCAGCAGCTTGGTGGGAGACGAGCAGTACTTC. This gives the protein CASSLVGDEQYF.

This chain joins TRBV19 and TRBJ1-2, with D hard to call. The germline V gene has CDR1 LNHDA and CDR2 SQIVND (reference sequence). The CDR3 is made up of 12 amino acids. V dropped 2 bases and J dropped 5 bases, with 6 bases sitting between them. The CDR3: CASSIREYGYTF. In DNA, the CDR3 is TGTGCCAGTAGTATACGAGAGTATGGCTACACCTTC.

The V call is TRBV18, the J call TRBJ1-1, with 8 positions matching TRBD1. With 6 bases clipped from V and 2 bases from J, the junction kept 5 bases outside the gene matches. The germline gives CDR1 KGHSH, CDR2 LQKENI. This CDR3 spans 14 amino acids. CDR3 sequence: CASSKDRGNTEAFF. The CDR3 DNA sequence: TGTGCCAGCTCGAAAGACAGGGGCAACACTGAAGCTTTCTTT.

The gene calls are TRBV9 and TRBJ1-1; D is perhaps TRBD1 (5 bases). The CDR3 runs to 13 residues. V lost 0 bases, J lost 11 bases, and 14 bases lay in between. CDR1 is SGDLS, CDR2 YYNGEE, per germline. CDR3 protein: CASSVGPRGKAFF. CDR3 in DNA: TGTGCCAGCAGCGTAGGCCCCCGGGGGAAGGCTTTCTTT.

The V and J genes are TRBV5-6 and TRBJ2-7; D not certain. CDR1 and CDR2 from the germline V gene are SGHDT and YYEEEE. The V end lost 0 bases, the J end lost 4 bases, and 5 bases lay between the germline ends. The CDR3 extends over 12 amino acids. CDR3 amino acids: CASSLGRYEQYF. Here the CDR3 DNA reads TGTGCCAGCAGCTTGGGCAGATACGAGCAGTACTTC.

This CDR3 reads CASSGGTGRNEQFF. In DNA, the CDR3 is TGCGCCAGCAGCGGAGGGACAGGTCGCAATGAGCAGTTCTTC. The gene calls are TRBV5-1 and TRBJ2-1; 8 bases match TRBD1. CDR3 length: 14 residues. Germline CDR1 SGHRS, CDR2 YFSETQ. Trimming removed 4 bases from V and 6 bases from J; junction bases left unmatched: 6.

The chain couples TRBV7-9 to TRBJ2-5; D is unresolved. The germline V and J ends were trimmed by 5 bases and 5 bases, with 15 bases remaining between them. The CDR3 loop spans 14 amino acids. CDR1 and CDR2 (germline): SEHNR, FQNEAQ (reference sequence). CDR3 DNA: TGTGCCAGCAGCCCACTGGCCAGGTGGGAGACCCAGTACTTC. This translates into CASSPLARWETQYF.

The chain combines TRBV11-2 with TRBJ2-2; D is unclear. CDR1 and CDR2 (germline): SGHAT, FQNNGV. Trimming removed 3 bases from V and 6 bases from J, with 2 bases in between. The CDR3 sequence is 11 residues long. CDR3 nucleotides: TGTGCCAGCAGCTTCGCCGGGGAGCTGTTTTTT. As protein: CASSFAGELFF.

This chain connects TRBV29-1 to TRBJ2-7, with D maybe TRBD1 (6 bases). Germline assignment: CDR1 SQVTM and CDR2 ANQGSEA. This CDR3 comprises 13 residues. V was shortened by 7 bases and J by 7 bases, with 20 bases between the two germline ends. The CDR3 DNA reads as TGCAGCGACAACAGGGTATCAACAGGAGAGCAGTACTTC. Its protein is CSDNRVSTGEQYF.